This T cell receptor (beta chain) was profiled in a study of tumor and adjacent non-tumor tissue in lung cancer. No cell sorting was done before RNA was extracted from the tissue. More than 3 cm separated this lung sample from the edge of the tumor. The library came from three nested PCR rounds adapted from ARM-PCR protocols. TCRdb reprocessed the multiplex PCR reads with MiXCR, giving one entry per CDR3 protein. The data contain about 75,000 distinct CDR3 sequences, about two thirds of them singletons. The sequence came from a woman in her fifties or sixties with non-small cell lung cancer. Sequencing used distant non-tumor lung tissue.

The chain's CDR3 is CARSLDRGTYEQYF. The CDR3 nucleotides read TGTGCCAGATCCCTGGACAGGGGCACCTACGAGCAGTACTTC. The rearrangement links TRBV28 to TRBJ2-7; 9 bases match TRBD1. The length of the CDR3 is 14 residues. The germline gives CDR1 MDHEN, CDR2 SYDVKM. Losses at the gene ends were 9 bases for V and 2 bases for J; bases not matched to a gene: 8.